This TCR beta chain stems from a study of CD8+CD57+ T cells in acquired aplastic anemia. Across the study: DNA per sorted CD4+ or CD8+ sample ranged roughly 0.19 to 30 ug, averaging about 2.9 ug.

For CDR3 and TCR beta VDJ profiling, genomic DNA was the template used. TCRdb called the reads again in MiXCR, with one record for every CDR3 protein. The sample has 95,000 to 150,000 distinct CDR3 sequences; under 60% are singletons. This CDR3 region has 12 residues. A note on this clonotype: Antigen specificity is unknown. The junction departs from germline at one end; a sequencing error may be responsible.

Flow cytometry had shown expanded CD8+CD57+ cells in the patients chosen for sequencing. Therapy had not been given to patients before blood sampling. Study outcomes and limitations: No significant difference in CD8+ Simpson's diversity was found between patients and controls. Comparison of patients with controls identified about 27 shared CD8+ CDR3 sequences.

The chain uses TRBV12-3 or TRBV12-4 and TRBJ1-2; unclear D gene. This clonotype originated in a human donor with aplastic anemia. Sequenced input: sorted CD4+, CD8+, or CD8+CD57+ T cells (not recorded which) from PBMCs. CDR3 sequence (DNA): TGTGCCAGCAGTGGAGGGTACTATGTCTACACCTTC. It codes for CASSGGYYVYTF.